The 10 T cell receptor beta chains listed next were all sequenced from one sample in a study of blood T cell repertoires in COVID-19. Assay: immunoSEQ multiplex PCR; the TCRdb copy retains only in-frame clones and omits some. The table includes a few hundred thousand clones, 90% detected once. Sequencing was carried out using PBMCs or T cells enriched from blood (not recorded which). All receptors come from a young man who had recovered from COVID-19.

V gene TRBV19 combines with J gene TRBJ2-2, with a tentative D call TRBD2 (6 bases). This CDR3 has 13 residues. Trimming stripped 4 bases from V and 6 bases from J, with 9 bases between. Germline-derived CDR1 and CDR2 are LNHDA and SQIVND (reference sequence). In DNA form, the CDR3 reads TGTGCCAGTAGTACCTGGGAGGCCGGGGAGCTGTTTTTT. This translates into CASSTWEAGELFF.

A few counts support this clone. The chain joins TRBV5-5 to TRBJ1-6; D is ambiguous. V lost 2 bases and J 8 bases, leaving 8 bases between the germline ends. The CDR3 sequence is 13 residues long. Germline-derived CDR1 and CDR2 are SGHKS and YYEKEE (reference sequence). The CDR3 coding sequence is TGTGCCAGCAGCTTACTCGTAGATTCACCCCTCCACTTT. It encodes CASSLLVDSPLHF.

The gene calls are TRBV5-5 and TRBJ1-5; maybe TRBD1 (5 bases). Germline values: CDR1 SGHKS, CDR2 YYEKEE (reference sequence). The germline V and J ends were trimmed by 3 bases and 2 bases, with 12 bases remaining between them. The CDR3 is 15 amino acids. The CDR3 here is CASSWRGWGNQPQHF. CDR3 in DNA: TGTGCCAGCAGCTGGAGGGGTTGGGGCAATCAGCCCCAGCATTTT.

The V gene is TRBV10-3, the J gene TRBJ2-7; 7 nucleotides agree with TRBD1. This CDR3 has 13 residues. Germline V gene sequence: CDR1 ENHRY, CDR2 SYGVKD. After removal of 11 bases from V and 1 base from J, the junction contained 8 bases not matched to a gene. CDR3 sequence reads: CAVRDSTSYEQYF. CDR3 in DNA: TGTGCCGTCCGGGACAGCACATCCTACGAGCAGTACTTC.

The genes are TRBV18 and TRBJ1-1; D remains unclear. The germline V gene encodes CDR1 KGHSH and CDR2 LQKENI. Trimming took 2 bases from V and 4 from J, leaving 11 bases between them. This CDR3 contains 14 residues. In DNA, the CDR3 is TGTGCCAGCTCACCAAACTTTCCGGGCACTGAAGCTTTCTTT. Amino acids: CASSPNFPGTEAFF.

The chain carries TRBV7-2 and TRBJ2-1; weak D call: TRBD1 (6 bases). The CDR3 loop spans 15 amino acids. Germline assignment: CDR1 SGHTA and CDR2 FQGNSA. Trimming cost V 5 bases and J 10 bases, with 21 bases left between them. The CDR3 bases are TGTGCCAGCAGCCCCTTGGGTGTTGAGGGACAAGAGCAGTTCTTC. It translates to CASSPLGVEGQEQFF.

The V gene is TRBV2, the J gene TRBJ1-2; TRBD1 aligns across 10 bases. Germline assignment: CDR1 SNHLY and CDR2 FYNNEI. V shed 7 bases, J shed 8 bases, and the junction held 10 bases outside the gene matches. The CDR3 consists of 14 residues. The CDR3 protein is CASTRTGGTGGYTF. The CDR3 DNA reads TGTGCCAGCACCAGGACAGGGGGTACGGGGGGCTACACCTTC.

This clone was counted only a few times. The rearrangement links TRBV25-1 to TRBJ1-1, with a weak D call TRBD1 (6 bases). V was pared by 6 bases and J by 10 bases, with 18 bases between. There are 13 residues in the CDR3. CDR1 MGHDK and CDR2 SYGVNS come from the germline V gene. The CDR3 bases are TGTGCCAGCAGGAACAGGGCGGGAGATCCAGCTTTCTTT. Residues: CASRNRAGDPAFF.

The genes are TRBV18 and TRBJ1-2, with 9 bases that match TRBD1. The junction had 5 bases not matched to a gene; V was cut back by 6 bases and J by 6 bases. The CDR3 sequence is 13 residues long. Germline V CDR1 and CDR2: KGHSH, LQKENI. The CDR3: CASSSGQGNGYTF. CDR3 bases: TGTGCCAGCTCCTCGGGACAGGGTAATGGCTACACCTTC.

The chain links TRBV11-2 to TRBJ2-1, with a tentative D call TRBD1 (5 bases). Germline V gene sequence: CDR1 SGHAT, CDR2 FQNNGV. V was shortened by 3 bases and J by 3 bases, with 15 bases between the two germline ends. This CDR3 spans 16 amino acids. The CDR3 bases are TGTGCCAGCAGCTTCTTCATTGACAGCCTCTACAATGAGCAGTTCTTC. This encodes CASSFFIDSLYNEQFF. The whole variable domain, remainder taken from reference TRBV11-2 and TRBJ2-1, is EAGVAQSPRYKIIEKRQSVAFWCNPISGHATLYWYQQILGQGPKLLIQFQNNGVVDDSQLPKDRFSAERLKGVDSTLKIQPAKLEDSAVYLCASSFFIDSLYNEQFFGPGTRLTVL.